These T cell receptor beta chains were read from a single sample in a study of Graves' ophthalmopathy and Graves' hyperthyroidism. One entry per CDR3 protein, called by TCRdb with MiXCR from the multiplex PCR reads. Of over a million distinct CDR3 sequences in the sample, less than 45% are singletons; the top ten hold approximately 10%. The source material was peripheral blood or thyroid tissue (not recorded which). These receptors all stem from an adult man with Graves' hyperthyroidism. The CDR3 runs from the conserved cysteine through the conserved F or W. D genes are given only for firm matches. Some rows mark clone size as missing; the rest say once, few, many or name a class of expanded clone.

j_gene: TRBJ2-7; v_gene: TRBV10-3; d_gene: NA; abundance: NA; CDR3nt: TGTGCCATCAGGAGCAGCTTAGCTAATGACGCAGGACGCGAGCAGTACTTC; CDR3aa: CAIRSSLANDAGREQYF
j_gene: TRBJ1-6; v_gene: TRBV9; d_gene: TRBD1; abundance: NA; CDR3nt: TGCGCCAGCAGCTTGAGTGAGACAGGGGTTCGTGCACCCCTCCACTTT; CDR3aa: CASSLSETGVRAPLHF
j_gene: TRBJ1-2; v_gene: TRBV7-6; d_gene: NA; abundance: many; CDR3nt: TGTGCCAGCAGCATCTCAATGGGGAGGGATGTTAGGAGAAATGGCTACACCTTC; CDR3aa: CASSISMGRDVRRNGYTF
j_gene: TRBJ1-5; v_gene: TRBV12-3/TRBV12-4; d_gene: NA; abundance: many; CDR3nt: TGTGCCAGCAGGCCAAGGGGCAATCAGCCCCAGCATTTT; CDR3aa: CASRPRGNQPQHF
j_gene: TRBJ1-2; v_gene: TRBV7-6; d_gene: NA; abundance: few; CDR3nt: TGTGCCAGCAGTCCTCAGGGAATAAACTATGGCTACACCTTC; CDR3aa: CASSPQGINYGYTF
j_gene: TRBJ2-5; v_gene: TRBV15; d_gene: TRBD2; abundance: NA; CDR3nt: TGTGCCACCAGCAGCGACGGCGCGGGAGTTGCAGAGACCCAGTACTTC; CDR3aa: CATSSDGAGVAETQYF
j_gene: TRBJ2-2; v_gene: TRBV7-3; d_gene: NA; abundance: many; CDR3nt: TGTGCCAGCAGAAAGACGGCAGGGATCACCGGGGAGCTGTTTTTT; CDR3aa: CASRKTAGITGELFF
j_gene: TRBJ1-2; v_gene: TRBV7-3; d_gene: NA; abundance: NA; CDR3nt: TGTGCCAGCAAGATAGGACCGAACTATGGCTACACCTTC; CDR3aa: CASKIGPNYGYTF
j_gene: TRBJ2-7; v_gene: TRBV28; d_gene: TRBD2; abundance: NA; CDR3nt: TGTGCCAGCACGCGGGAGTTCTCCGAGCAGTACTTC; CDR3aa: CASTREFSEQYF
j_gene: TRBJ1-2; v_gene: TRBV4-3; d_gene: NA; abundance: many; CDR3nt: TGCGCCAGCAGCCAAGACGGGACACCGTTC; CDR3aa: CASSQDGTPF
j_gene: TRBJ2-1; v_gene: TRBV9; d_gene: TRBD2; abundance: NA; CDR3nt: TGTGCCAGCAGCGTAGTTAGTAGCGGGGGGTACAATGAGCAGTTCTTC; CDR3aa: CASSVVSSGGYNEQFF
j_gene: TRBJ2-7; v_gene: TRBV29-1; d_gene: NA; abundance: NA; CDR3nt: TGCAGCGTTGAAGATTTTCGGCCCAGGTTGACCTACGAGCAGTACTTC; CDR3aa: CSVEDFRPRLTYEQYF
j_gene: TRBJ2-7; v_gene: TRBV10-2; d_gene: NA; abundance: NA; CDR3nt: TGCGCCAGCAGTGCCGGACAGCTCTCCTACGAGCAGTACTTC; CDR3aa: CASSAGQLSYEQYF
j_gene: TRBJ1-4; v_gene: TRBV7-9; d_gene: NA; abundance: NA; CDR3nt: TGTGCCAGCAGCTTTACGGGGTTTGGAACTAATGAAAAACTGTTTTTT; CDR3aa: CASSFTGFGTNEKLFF
j_gene: TRBJ2-5; v_gene: TRBV19; d_gene: TRBD1; abundance: few; CDR3nt: TGTGCCAGTAGTACCTCGGGACAGCCAACGGAGACCCAGTACTTC; CDR3aa: CASSTSGQPTETQYF
j_gene: TRBJ2-5; v_gene: TRBV7-9; d_gene: NA; abundance: NA; CDR3nt: TGTGCCAGCACCCCCGGCGGAGATAGCAATCAGCCCCAGTACTTC; CDR3aa: CASTPGGDSNQPQYF
j_gene: TRBJ2-5; v_gene: TRBV7-3; d_gene: NA; abundance: NA; CDR3nt: TGTGCCAGCAGCTTACGGCGGTCACAAGGGACCCAGTACTTC; CDR3aa: CASSLRRSQGTQYF
j_gene: TRBJ1-1; v_gene: TRBV7-9; d_gene: TRBD1; abundance: many; CDR3nt: TGTGCCAGCAGCTTAGAGAGGGGGCGCGACACTGAAGCTTTCTTT; CDR3aa: CASSLERGRDTEAFF
j_gene: TRBJ1-2; v_gene: TRBV20-1; d_gene: NA; abundance: many; CDR3nt: TGCAGTGCTAGAGATGTCAGCGGGCGCGACTATGGCTACACCTTC; CDR3aa: CSARDVSGRDYGYTF
j_gene: TRBJ2-7; v_gene: TRBV20-1; d_gene: TRBD1; abundance: NA; CDR3nt: TGCAGTGCAGCCCTGGACAGGGCTAACGGCTACGAGCAGTACTTC; CDR3aa: CSAALDRANGYEQYF
j_gene: TRBJ1-5; v_gene: TRBV10-1; d_gene: NA; abundance: NA; CDR3nt: TGCGCCAGCAGTGAGTCCGCGGCGACCGATCAGCCCCAGCATTTT; CDR3aa: CASSESAATDQPQHF
j_gene: TRBJ1-2; v_gene: TRBV2; d_gene: NA; abundance: NA; CDR3nt: TGTGCCAGCACCCCCCTCGGGCAGGCTGGCTACGCCTTC; CDR3aa: CASTPLGQAGYAF